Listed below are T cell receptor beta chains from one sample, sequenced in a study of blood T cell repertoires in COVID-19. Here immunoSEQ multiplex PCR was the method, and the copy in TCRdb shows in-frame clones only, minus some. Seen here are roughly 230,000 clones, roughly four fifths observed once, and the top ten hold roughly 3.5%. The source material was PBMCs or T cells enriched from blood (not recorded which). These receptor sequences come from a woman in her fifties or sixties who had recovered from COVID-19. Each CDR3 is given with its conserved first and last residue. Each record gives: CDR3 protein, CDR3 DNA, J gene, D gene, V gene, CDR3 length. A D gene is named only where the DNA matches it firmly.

CASTDRGAFGRAGELFF | TGTGCCAGTACCGACAGGGGCGCTTTTGGCCGCGCCGGGGAGCTGTTTTTT | TRBJ2-2 | TRBD1 | TRBV19 | 17
CASSQEWGSSGGAGYEQYF | TGTGCCAGCAGCCAAGAGTGGGGATCTAGCGGGGGTGCGGGATACGAGCAGTACTTC | TRBJ2-7 | TRBD2 | TRBV3-1/TRBV3-2 | 19
CASSPGGSNEQFF | TGTGCCAGCAGCCCAGGGGGGAGCAATGAGCAGTTCTTC | TRBJ2-1 | - | TRBV6-5 | 13
CASTLAGGAFGNTEAFF | TGTGCCAGCACCCTAGCGGGGGGCGCGTTTGGGAACACTGAAGCTTTCTTT | TRBJ1-1 | - | TRBV27 | 17
CAWSVPGMTEAFF | TGTGCCTGGAGTGTCCCGGGAATGACTGAAGCTTTCTTT | TRBJ1-1 | - | TRBV30 | 13
CASSLAGGETQYF | TGTGCCAGCAGCTTGGCAGGTGGAGAGACCCAGTACTTC | TRBJ2-5 | - | TRBV5-8 | 13
CASGSTTSGRFYNEQFF | TGTGCTAGTGGTTCCACGACTAGCGGGAGATTCTACAATGAGCAGTTCTTC | TRBJ2-1 | TRBD2 | TRBV12-5 | 17
CASSGTESSYEQYF | TGTGCCAGCAGTGGGACAGAGAGCTCCTACGAGCAGTACTTC | TRBJ2-7 | TRBD1 | TRBV6-6 | 14
CASSPYRDTPEAFF | TGTGCCAGCAGTCCGTACCGGGACACGCCAGAAGCTTTCTTT | TRBJ1-1 | - | TRBV28 | 14
CASSTDRSGANVLTF | TGTGCCAGTAGTACGGACAGATCTGGGGCCAACGTCCTGACTTTC | TRBJ2-6 | - | TRBV19 | 15